A selection of T cell receptor beta chains follows, all from one sample in a study of blood T cell repertoires in COVID-19. The table came from immunoSEQ multiplex PCR; TCRdb's copy has only in-frame clones and leaves some out. Among more than 35,000 clones listed, about four fifths were seen once. Material: peripheral blood. All receptors come from a man aged 65-85 years with acute or convalescent COVID-19. CDR3s include the opening cysteine and the closing phenylalanine or tryptophan. Each record gives: J gene, D gene, V gene, clone size, CDR3 protein, CDR3 DNA. D genes are given only for firm matches. The size field is filled for only some rows; it gives once, few, many or a size class.

TRBJ2-7 | TRBD1 | TRBV28 | NA | CASTYGGQGWYEQYF | TGTGCCAGCACCTACGGGGGACAGGGATGGTACGAGCAGTACTTC
TRBJ2-5 | NA | TRBV28 | NA | CASSPPSLAGETQYF | TGTGCCAGCAGTCCCCCCTCACTAGCAGGAGAGACCCAGTACTTC
TRBJ2-1 | NA | TRBV15 | NA | CATSRDRYTPQGHEQFF | TGTGCCACCAGCAGAGACAGGTATACACCCCAGGGCCATGAGCAGTTCTTC
TRBJ1-1 | TRBD1 | TRBV28 | NA | CASGQGEGEAFF | TGTGCCAGCGGACAGGGCGAAGGTGAAGCTTTCTTT
TRBJ2-3 | TRBD1 | TRBV24-1 | few | CATSDLGGGLDTQYF | TGTGCCACCAGTGACCTAGGGGGCGGCCTAGATACGCAGTATTTT
TRBJ1-6 | TRBD1 | TRBV3-1/TRBV3-2 | once | CASRDPGQGPLHF | TGTGCCAGCAGGGACCCGGGACAGGGTCCCCTCCACTTT
TRBJ2-3 | NA | TRBV11-1 | NA | CASSSLSGQLTDTQYF | TGTGCCAGCAGCTCACTTAGTGGACAGCTTACAGATACGCAGTATTTT
TRBJ1-5 | NA | TRBV11-2 | NA | CASSLGSINSNQPQHF | TGTGCCAGCAGCTTAGGAAGCATAAATAGCAATCAGCCCCAGCATTTT
TRBJ1-1 | TRBD1 | TRBV5-1 | NA | CASKGQPNTEAFF | TGCGCCAGCAAGGGACAGCCGAACACTGAAGCTTTCTTT
TRBJ1-1 | TRBD1 | TRBV10-1 | NA | CASSGPTGSRAFF | TGCGCCAGCAGTGGACCGACAGGGAGCCGAGCTTTCTTT
TRBJ1-2 | NA | TRBV18 | NA | CASSARNTDGYTF | TGTGCCAGCTCGGCGAGGAATACGGATGGCTACACCTTC